The present entry profiles one T cell receptor beta chain with its context. Its antigen is not known. The data were taken from a study of Ad26.COV2.S vaccination and SARS-CoV-2 variants. For the study at large: The donor belonged to the COV1001 Ad26.COV2.S trial arm. Whole-study findings and limits: With respect to non-spike TCR breadth, vaccine and placebo recipients were similar. Estimates derived from TCR breadth and depth analyses may have underestimated total T cell responses.

The CDR3 has 20 amino acids. In germline, CDR1 is MDHEN, CDR2 SYDVKM. Trimming left V 5 bases short and J 0 bases short, with 23 bases between. Repertoires were generated with immunoSEQ multiplex PCR, while TCRdb's copy carries only in-frame clones and drops some. Among roughly 400,000 clones listed, 92% were seen once. As to treatment: some 20 received Ad26.COV2.S at low or high dose, single or two shots; roughly 5 received placebo; per-sample allocation not given. The samples were gathered on day 63 after the first injection of vaccine or placebo. The sample here was peripheral blood, taken in a trial of Ad26.COV2.S vaccine versus placebo. The TCR was taken from a person between 18 and 65 years old who received the Ad26.COV2.S COVID-19 vaccine or a placebo. The chain is built from TRBV28 and TRBJ2-6; no clear D gene. The DNA of the CDR3 is TGTGCCAGCAGTCTAAATCTAGGATCGGGCGCAAGCTCTGGGGCCAACGTCCTGACTTTC. Protein sequence: CASSLNLGSGASSGANVLTF.